The rows below give T cell receptor beta chains drawn from one sample of a study of cytomegalovirus exposure and HLA in healthy donors. Using immunoSEQ multiplex PCR, the repertoire was profiled, and TCRdb retains in-frame clones only, with some absent. Among more than 150,000 clones listed, 75% to 85% were seen once. The sample consisted of PBMCs. All receptors come from a girl between 2 and 10 years old in good health and CMV-seropositive. CDR3s include the opening cysteine and the closing phenylalanine or tryptophan. D genes are given only for firm matches. Where a row states a size, it is once, few, many or the class of an expanded clone; other rows omit it.

j_call	clone_size	v_call	d_call	cdr3_aa	cdr3_nt
TRBJ2-4	NA	TRBV5-5	NA	CASSFTGNIQYF	TGTGCCAGCTCCTTTACGGGAAACATTCAGTACTTC
TRBJ2-1	NA	TRBV7-2	NA	CATKSGPSYNEQFF	TGTGCCACCAAGAGCGGGCCCTCCTACAATGAGCAGTTCTTC
TRBJ2-5	NA	TRBV2	TRBD2	CASTGTSGGSQYF	TGTGCCAGCACCGGGACTAGCGGGGGGTCCCAGTACTTC
TRBJ1-3	NA	TRBV28	NA	CASSSVGGQGNTIYF	TGTGCCAGCAGTTCCGTGGGGGGTCAGGGAAACACCATATATTTT
TRBJ2-2	few	TRBV5-4	NA	CASSRDSDTGELFF	TGTGCCAGCAGCCGGGATAGCGACACCGGGGAGCTGTTTTTT
TRBJ2-5	NA	TRBV5-1	TRBD2	CASSLVAGHETQYF	TGCGCCAGCAGCTTGGTAGCGGGCCATGAGACCCAGTACTTC
TRBJ2-3	NA	TRBV5-1	NA	CASSPGASVEDTQYF	TGCGCCAGCTCCCCTGGGGCTAGCGTGGAAGATACGCAGTATTTT
TRBJ2-3	NA	TRBV6-5	NA	CASSYEQGTSTDTQYF	TGTGCCAGCAGTTACGAGCAGGGAACCAGCACAGATACGCAGTATTTT
TRBJ1-5	NA	TRBV28	NA	CATSWMGGNQPQHF	TGTGCCACCTCCTGGATGGGAGGCAATCAGCCCCAGCATTTT
TRBJ1-1	NA	TRBV15	TRBD1	CATRLDRAGTEAFF	TGTGCCACCAGGCTAGACAGGGCGGGCACTGAAGCTTTCTTT
TRBJ1-6	NA	TRBV30	NA	CAWVIRGPGRSSPLHF	TGTGCCTGGGTAATAAGAGGACCCGGGAGGAGTTCACCCCTCCACTTT
TRBJ2-5	NA	TRBV28	TRBD1	CASSRDRGETQYF	TGTGCCAGCAGTCGTGACAGGGGGGAGACCCAGTACTTC
TRBJ1-4	NA	TRBV7-9	TRBD1	CASSPLTGSNEKLFF	TGTGCCAGCAGCCCGTTGACAGGGAGTAATGAAAAACTGTTTTTT
TRBJ2-1	NA	TRBV5-1	NA	CASSLAGTSSYNEQFF	TGCGCCAGCAGCTTAGCAGGTACTAGCTCCTACAATGAGCAGTTCTTC
TRBJ2-2	NA	TRBV27	TRBD1	CASSSRGQAAGELFF	TGTGCCAGCAGTTCTAGGGGGCAGGCGGCCGGGGAGCTGTTTTTT
TRBJ1-5	once	TRBV30	TRBD1	CAWSGQGQQPQHF	TGTGCCTGGAGCGGACAGGGTCAACAGCCCCAGCATTTT
TRBJ2-7	few	TRBV5-6	NA	CASSLVGQSVGEQYF	TGTGCCAGCAGCTTGGTGGGGCAGAGTGTGGGCGAGCAGTACTTC
TRBJ2-1	NA	TRBV29-1	NA	CSAARGGDYNEQFF	TGCAGCGCCGCCAGAGGCGGAGATTACAATGAGCAGTTCTTC
TRBJ2-7	NA	TRBV20-1	NA	CSARQSYEQYF	TGCAGTGCTCGACAGAGCTACGAGCAGTACTTC
TRBJ1-1	NA	TRBV6-5	TRBD1	CASLTGENTEAFF	TGTGCCAGCCTTACAGGGGAGAACACTGAAGCTTTCTTT
TRBJ1-2	few	TRBV25-1	TRBD1	CASSEQVGQGDGYTF	TGTGCCAGCAGTGAACAGGTGGGACAGGGGGACGGCTACACCTTC
TRBJ1-3	NA	TRBV15	TRBD1	CATSRDHRGAGNTIYF	TGTGCCACCAGCAGAGACCACAGGGGTGCAGGAAACACCATATATTTT
TRBJ2-1	NA	TRBV10-3	NA	CAISVSGDYNEQFF	TGTGCCATCAGTGTTAGCGGAGACTACAATGAGCAGTTCTTC
TRBJ2-2	many	TRBV11-2	NA	CASSFGFGAGRAGELFF	TGTGCCAGCAGCTTTGGGTTCGGGGCGGGAAGGGCCGGGGAGCTGTTTTTT
TRBJ2-7	NA	TRBV2	TRBD2	CASTETSHEQYF	TGTGCCAGCACAGAGACTAGCCACGAGCAGTACTTC
TRBJ2-5	NA	TRBV11-2	NA	CASNRQGWETQYF	TGTGCCAGCAACCGTCAGGGTTGGGAGACCCAGTACTTC
TRBJ1-2	NA	TRBV4-2	NA	CASSQATLRYGYTF	TGTGCCAGCAGCCAAGCCACCCTCAGGTATGGCTACACCTTC
TRBJ2-1	NA	TRBV4-1	TRBD2	CASSQVSAAGVRNEQFF	TGCGCCAGCAGCCAAGTGAGCGCGGCGGGAGTTCGGAATGAGCAGTTCTTC
TRBJ2-1	NA	TRBV15	TRBD2	CATSRDRGGYEQFF	TGTGCCACCAGCAGAGATAGGGGAGGGTATGAGCAGTTCTTC
TRBJ2-7	once	TRBV29-1	TRBD1	CSVLSRDRTIYEQYF	TGCAGCGTACTATCCCGGGACAGGACAATCTACGAGCAGTACTTC
TRBJ2-1	NA	TRBV2	NA	CASRRGGNPYNEQFF	TGTGCCAGCAGGAGGGGGGGAAACCCCTACAATGAGCAGTTCTTC
TRBJ2-7	few	TRBV10-3	TRBD1	CAISPYRQGPYEQYF	TGTGCCATCAGTCCATATCGACAGGGCCCCTACGAGCAGTACTTC
TRBJ2-3	NA	TRBV7-3	NA	CASSPKLSTDTQYF	TGTGCCAGCAGCCCGAAACTTTCAACAGATACGCAGTATTTT
TRBJ2-1	NA	TRBV11-2	TRBD2	CASKRAGVQTYNEQFF	TGTGCCAGCAAGAGAGCGGGAGTCCAAACCTACAATGAGCAGTTCTTC
TRBJ2-7	NA	TRBV18	TRBD2	CASSGGYSYEQYF	TGTGCCAGCTCGGGGGGGTATTCCTACGAGCAGTACTTC
TRBJ2-1	NA	TRBV5-5	NA	CASSLEGFYNEQFF	TGTGCCAGCAGCTTGGAGGGGTTCTACAATGAGCAGTTCTTC
TRBJ2-3	NA	TRBV6-1	TRBD2	CASSELPSGSTDTQYF	TGTGCCAGCAGTGAATTGCCTAGCGGGAGCACAGATACGCAGTATTTT
TRBJ1-2	NA	TRBV6-5	NA	CASSYSKGIYGYTF	TGTGCCAGCAGTTACTCGAAGGGGATCTATGGCTACACCTTC
TRBJ1-2	NA	TRBV6-1	NA	CASSELLSRNYGYTF	TGTGCCAGCAGTGAATTGTTGTCTCGGAACTATGGCTACACCTTC
TRBJ2-7	NA	TRBV5-5	TRBD2	CASNRGTSGSYEQYF	TGTGCCAGCAACCGAGGGACTAGCGGATCCTACGAGCAGTACTTC
TRBJ2-1	NA	TRBV6-5	TRBD2	CASRPQGTSVNEQFF	TGTGCCAGCAGGCCGCAGGGGACTAGCGTCAATGAGCAGTTCTTC
TRBJ2-3	NA	TRBV9	NA	CASTRTATDTQYF	TGTGCCAGCACGAGGACAGCCACAGATACGCAGTATTTT
TRBJ2-1	NA	TRBV7-8	TRBD2	CASSLAREATEQFF	TGTGCCAGCAGCTTAGCGCGGGAGGCAACTGAGCAGTTCTTC
TRBJ2-2	NA	TRBV19	NA	CASSISLTANTGELFF	TGTGCCAGTAGTATCTCTTTGACAGCTAACACCGGGGAGCTGTTTTTT
TRBJ1-2	few	TRBV4-1	NA	CASSQELGRNGYTF	TGCGCCAGCAGCCAAGAGTTGGGGCGCAATGGCTACACCTTC
TRBJ1-6	NA	TRBV9	TRBD1	CASSTRTGGGSPLHF	TGTGCCAGCAGCACCAGGACAGGGGGTGGGTCACCCCTCCACTTT
TRBJ2-7	NA	TRBV6-6	TRBD2	CASSRLAGGNHEQYF	TGTGCCAGCAGCCGACTAGCGGGAGGTAACCACGAGCAGTACTTC
TRBJ1-6	NA	TRBV19	TRBD1	CASSTPDRDNSPLHF	TGTGCCAGTAGTACGCCGGACAGGGACAATTCACCCCTCCACTTT
TRBJ2-5	NA	TRBV19	NA	CASRSVHTSYQETQYF	TGTGCCAGTAGGTCAGTCCATACATCGTACCAAGAGACCCAGTACTTC
TRBJ2-1	NA	TRBV4-1	TRBD2	CASSQDLSGRVGEQFF	TGCGCCAGCAGCCAAGATCTTAGCGGGAGGGTCGGTGAGCAGTTCTTC
TRBJ2-1	NA	TRBV5-8	NA	CASSPGTASYNEQFF	TGTGCCAGCAGCCCAGGTACAGCCTCCTACAATGAGCAGTTCTTC
TRBJ2-3	NA	TRBV6-5	NA	CASSYRGAPTDTQYF	TGTGCCAGCAGTTACCGGGGGGCGCCCACAGATACGCAGTATTTT
TRBJ2-2	NA	TRBV18	NA	CASSPPGGPGELFF	TGTGCCAGCTCACCACCGGGGGGACCCGGGGAGCTGTTTTTT
TRBJ2-2	NA	TRBV5-1	TRBD2	CASSLASGNTGELFF	TGCGCCAGCAGCTTGGCTAGCGGGAACACCGGGGAGCTGTTTTTT
TRBJ2-5	once	TRBV5-4	TRBD1	CASSWGIGRDRVSGQYF	TGTGCCAGCAGCTGGGGGATAGGAAGGGACAGGGTTAGTGGGCAGTACTTC
TRBJ2-7	NA	TRBV14	NA	CASSPGLSYEQYF	TGTGCCAGCAGCCCGGGACTGTCCTACGAGCAGTACTTC
TRBJ2-7	few	TRBV7-8	NA	CASSLAAGSYEQYF	TGTGCCAGCAGCTTAGCGGCAGGCTCCTACGAGCAGTACTTC
TRBJ1-2	NA	TRBV30	NA	CAWTRRNGYTF	TGTGCCTGGACCAGGAGGAATGGCTACACCTTC
TRBJ2-7	NA	TRBV2	TRBD1	CASNRDRADEQYF	TGTGCCAGCAACCGGGACAGGGCAGACGAGCAGTACTTC
TRBJ2-3	once	TRBV7-7	NA	CASSRGLTSTDTQYF	TGTGCTAGCAGCAGAGGACTAACTAGCACAGATACGCAGTATTTT